Below, 26 T cell receptor beta chains from the same sample are listed, as sequenced in a study of post-analysis software for immune sequencing data. Unique molecular identifiers had been added to the TCR beta cDNA libraries. A single record per CDR3 protein comes from TCRdb applying MiXCR to the PCR reads. The sample lists roughly 730,000 distinct CDR3 sequences; 25% to 30% were seen once. Notes on the study in general: TRBV5-6, TRBV5-1 and TRBV20-1 were among four to six TRBV segments more frequent in patients than controls.

These receptors' antigens are unknown. Sequencing input: blood. The receptors shown here come from a girl between 10 and 17 years old with multiple sclerosis.

Only a few counts were recorded for this clonotype. The chain is built from TRBV20-1 and TRBJ1-2; D not resolved. This CDR3 has 16 amino acids. The V end lost 0 bases, the J end lost 1 base, and 15 bases lay between the germline ends. Germline CDR1 is DFQATT and CDR2 is SNEGSKA (reference sequence). CDR3 in amino acids: CSARDGRAINNYGYTF. For the CDR3, the DNA is TGCAGTGCTAGAGATGGGCGGGCGATCAATAACTATGGCTACACCTTC.

V gene TRBV7-2 combines with J gene TRBJ2-1; 8 bases fit TRBD2. The CDR3 length is 16 residues. Looked up from germline, CDR1 is SGHTA and CDR2 is FQGNSA. V was clipped by 5 bases and J by 8 bases; unmatched bases: 14. CDR3 bases: TGTGCCAGCAGCCCCTCGTCCCCGGGAGGGGACCATGAGCAGTTCTTC. It is translated as CASSPSSPGGDHEQFF.

The count of this clonotype is one. Here the CDR3 DNA reads TGCGCCAGCAGATTCGGGACAGGGGGCAATCAGCCCCAGCATTTT. This translates into CASRFGTGGNQPQHF. The chain recombines TRBV5-1 with TRBJ1-5; TRBD1 matches 10 bases. Trimming cost V 5 bases and J 2 bases; bases outside gene matches: 4. This CDR3 region has 15 residues. Germline V CDR1 and CDR2: SGHRS, YFSETQ.

There are a few counts of this clonotype. This chain joins TRBV3-1 and TRBJ1-2, with D perhaps matching TRBD1 (6 bases). CDR1 LGHDT and CDR2 YNNKEL come from the germline V gene (reference sequence). The CDR3 totals 15 residues. Between the trimmed V and J ends, which lost 0 bases and 8 bases, there was a span of 16 bases. Here the CDR3 DNA reads TGTGCCAGCAGCCAAGATCCCAGGGGCCGAGGAGGCTACACCTTC. It yields the protein CASSQDPRGRGGYTF.

This clonotype came up a few times. CDR3 region: CASSLLGDYNSPLHF. The CDR3 DNA sequence: TGTGCCAGCAGCTTGCTCGGGGATTATAATTCACCCCTCCACTTT. The V gene is TRBV5-6, the J gene TRBJ1-6; D uncertain. Germline lookup yields CDR1 SGHDT and CDR2 YYEEEE. V dropped 1 base and J dropped 4 bases, with 9 bases sitting between them. The length of the CDR3 is 15 residues.

The chain recombines TRBV12-3 or TRBV12-4 with TRBJ1-5; no clear D gene. V lost 1 base to trimming and J lost 0 bases, with 10 bases between them. This CDR3 comprises 16 residues. This CDR3 reads CASSLEAHYSNQPQHF. The CDR3 DNA sequence: TGTGCCAGCAGTTTAGAGGCACACTATAGCAATCAGCCCCAGCATTTT.

This clonotype was seen more than once but under ten times. The chain uses TRBV12-3 or TRBV12-4 and TRBJ1-1, with D hard to call. V shed 7 bases and J shed 5 bases, with 14 bases lying between them. This CDR3 comprises 13 residues. The CDR3, as DNA: TGTGCCAGCAAATGGGGAAGAAGGACTGAAGCTTTCTTT. This translates into CASKWGRRTEAFF.

This chain joins TRBV12-3 or TRBV12-4 and TRBJ2-3; TRBD2 agrees at 10 bases. J gave up 4 bases and V 6 bases, and 7 bases lay outside the gene matches. There are 15 residues in the CDR3. The CDR3 DNA reads TGTGCCAGCAGGATCAGCGGGGGGGCCGCAGATACGCAGTATTTT. The encoded protein is CASRISGGAADTQYF.

This chain connects TRBV20-1 to TRBJ1-2, with D unclear. V lost 0 bases and J lost 3, with 8 bases in between. The CDR3 totals 13 residues. Germline CDR1 is DFQATT and CDR2 is SNEGSKA (reference sequence). The DNA of the CDR3 is TGCAGTGCTAGAGAAGAGATGGACTATGGCTACACCTTC. Amino acids: CSAREEMDYGYTF.

This chain links TRBV6-5 with TRBJ1-2; 7 nucleotides agree with TRBD1. Germline-derived CDR1 and CDR2 are MNHEY and SVGAGI. The junction had 14 bases not matched to a gene; V was cut back by 4 bases and J by 3 bases. The CDR3 is made up of 17 amino acids. In nucleotides, the CDR3 is TGTGCCAGCAGTTTCGCAACCCGGGACAGTGGAGACTATGGCTACACCTTC. This codes for CASSFATRDSGDYGYTF.

The sample holds a few counts of this clonotype. J is TRBJ2-7 and V is TRBV18; the D gene is possibly TRBD1 (8 bases). The CDR3 length is 13 residues. The V gene's germline CDR1 is KGHSH and CDR2 LQKENI. V lost 3 bases to trimming and J lost 7 bases, with 13 bases between them. CDR3: CASSPDREGEQYF. DNA for the CDR3: TGTGCCAGCTCACCGGACAGGGAGGGGGAGCAGTACTTC.

V and J are TRBV7-2 and TRBJ1-1; a weak D match, TRBD1 (5 bases). Looked up from germline, CDR1 is SGHTA and CDR2 is FQGNSA. The CDR3 length is 14 residues. V lost 7 bases and J lost 3, with 15 bases in between. CDR3 amino acids: CASKQGGSYTEAFF. The CDR3 bases are TGTGCCAGCAAGCAGGGAGGGAGTTACACTGAAGCTTTCTTT.

The gene calls are TRBV6-1 and TRBJ2-5; D not certain. Germline V CDR1 and CDR2: MNHNS, SASEGT. V was cut by 0 bases and J by 4 bases, with 6 bases left in between. There are 13 residues in the CDR3. The CDR3 sequence: CASSEAQRETQYF. The CDR3 DNA sequence: TGTGCCAGCAGTGAAGCTCAGCGAGAGACCCAGTACTTC.

The V and J genes are TRBV27 and TRBJ1-5, with D possibly being TRBD1 (5 bases). Germline CDR1 reads MNHEY; CDR2 reads SMNVEV (reference sequence). V lost 6 bases to trimming and J lost 1 base, with 13 bases between them. The CDR3 totals 15 residues. The CDR3 spells CASSNFGHSNQPQHF. Written as DNA, the CDR3 is TGTGCCAGCAGCAACTTCGGACACAGCAATCAGCCCCAGCATTTT.

This clonotype has only a few counts. The chain employs TRBV9 and TRBJ2-3, with 12 bases identical to TRBD2. The germline gives CDR1 SGDLS, CDR2 YYNGEE. The CDR3 is 16 residues long. V lost 7 bases, J lost 2 bases, and 8 bases stayed unmatched. CDR3 amino acids: CASSGGTSGHTDTQYF. CDR3 coding DNA: TGTGCCAGCTCAGGAGGGACTAGCGGGCACACAGATACGCAGTATTTT.

V is TRBV12-3 or TRBV12-4 and J is TRBJ2-7; TRBD2 agrees at 9 bases. This CDR3 comprises 15 residues. J gave up 4 bases and V 7 bases, and 11 bases lay outside the gene matches. In DNA form, the CDR3 reads TGTGCCAGCAATGCGGGGGGGACTAGCAGGTACGAGCAGTACTTC. Amino acids: CASNAGGTSRYEQYF.

V gene TRBV9 combines with J gene TRBJ2-1; D unclear. The length of the CDR3 is 13 residues. Germline V gene data show CDR1 as SGDLS and CDR2 as YYNGEE. V was cut by 4 bases and J by 3 bases, with 8 bases left in between. The CDR3 loop reads CASSQTDYNEQFF. CDR3 coding DNA: TGTGCCAGCAGCCAGACGGACTACAATGAGCAGTTCTTC.

In its sample, this clonotype was seen once. This chain links TRBV13 with TRBJ2-5; D not certain. The DNA matches TRBJ2-7 better at its end, which makes the J call doubtful. CDR3 length: 13 residues. Germline loops: CDR1 PRHDT, CDR2 FYEKMQ (reference sequence). This CDR3 reads CASRDRLGYEQYF. The CDR3 DNA is TGTGCCAGCAGGGATAGACTTGGCTACGAGCAGTACTTC.

This chain joins TRBV20-1 and TRBJ2-3, with D perhaps matching TRBD2 (7 bases). Between the trimmed V and J ends, which lost 4 bases and 2 bases, there was a span of 13 bases. The germline gives CDR1 DFQATT, CDR2 SNEGSKA (reference sequence). CDR3 length equals 14 residues. This CDR3 reads CSAKGGRNTDTQYF. The DNA of the CDR3 is TGCAGTGCTAAGGGGGGGCGGAACACAGATACGCAGTATTTT.

The chain combines TRBV5-1 with TRBJ2-5; the match to TRBD2 covers 13 bases. CDR1 SGHRS and CDR2 YFSETQ come from the germline V gene. V lost 4 bases and J lost 6; bases outside the gene matches: 6. The CDR3 extends over 15 amino acids. CDR3 sequence: CASSLKLAGGKTQYF. DNA of the CDR3: TGCGCCAGCAGCCTGAAACTAGCGGGAGGGAAGACCCAGTACTTC.

The rearrangement joins TRBV6-6 to TRBJ2-1; 9 nucleotides agree with TRBD1. The CDR3 has 16 residues. CDR1 and CDR2 (germline): MNHNY, SVGAGI (reference sequence). After removal of 5 bases from V and 6 bases from J, the junction contained 11 bases not matched to a gene. Written as DNA, the CDR3 is TGTGCCAGCAGTGCCCGCGGGACAGGGACGATCAATGAGCAGTTCTTC. It is translated as CASSARGTGTINEQFF.

This clonotype was picked up a small number of times. V is TRBV3-1 and J is TRBJ2-7; D unclear. Trimming stripped 3 bases from V and 5 bases from J, with 8 bases between. CDR3 length: 12 residues. Germline CDR1 is LGHDT and CDR2 is YNNKEL (reference sequence). The CDR3 DNA reads as TGTGCCAGCAGCCAGTTCGTCGACGAGCAGTACTTC. It translates to CASSQFVDEQYF.

This clonotype has only a few counts. The chain employs TRBV6-6 and TRBJ2-7; 7 bases are a match to TRBD1. The V gene end was trimmed by 5 bases and the J gene end by 2 bases; junction bases not matched to a gene: 12. CDR1 MNHNY and CDR2 SVGAGI come from the germline V gene (reference sequence). There are 16 residues in the CDR3. CDR3 nucleotide sequence: TGTGCCAGCAGTACAACCCAGGGGGAAAAGACCTACGAGCAGTACTTC. It specifies CASSTTQGEKTYEQYF.

This clonotype was seen a few times. This chain links TRBV9 with TRBJ2-1; D might be TRBD2 (6 bases). Between the trimmed V and J ends, which lost 0 bases and 8 bases, there was a span of 15 bases. The CDR3 is 15 residues long. In germline, CDR1 is SGDLS, CDR2 YYNGEE. The CDR3: CASSVGQLGGDEQFF. In DNA, the CDR3 is TGTGCCAGCAGCGTAGGGCAGCTTGGAGGGGATGAGCAGTTCTTC.

This clonotype was picked up a small number of times. This rearrangement joins TRBV7-2 to TRBJ1-2; no definite D call. CDR1 is SGHTA and CDR2 is FQGNSA in the germline V gene. The V gene lost 5 bases and the J gene lost 8 bases, with 15 bases spanning the gap. The CDR3 sequence is 13 residues long. CDR3 bases: TGTGCCAGCAGCCAAATCGGTCCGGGGGGCTACACCTTC. This gives the protein CASSQIGPGGYTF.

DNA for the CDR3: TGTGCCAGCAGTTTGGCCGGGGGGGCCGGGGAGCTGTTTTTT. The encoded protein is CASSLAGGAGELFF. The V call is TRBV12-3 or TRBV12-4, the J call TRBJ2-2, with TRBD2 matching over 8 bases. J lost 6 bases, V lost 3 bases, and 3 bases had no gene match. This CDR3 has 14 residues.